This passage covers 3 T cell receptor beta chains from one sample sequenced in a study of blood T cell repertoires in COVID-19. The assay was immunoSEQ multiplex PCR, and TCRdb's table has in-frame clones only and misses some. The repertoire includes 95,000 to 100,000 clones, around 87% of them detected once, and approximately 10% sits in the top ten. The sequenced sample was peripheral blood. These receptor sequences come from a young woman with acute or convalescent COVID-19.

The chain links TRBV5-1 to TRBJ2-1, with a possible D match to TRBD1 (6 bases). This CDR3 contains 16 residues. Germline V gene sequence: CDR1 SGHRS, CDR2 YFSETQ. V dropped 4 bases and J dropped 2 bases, with 16 bases sitting between them. The CDR3 nucleotides are TGCGCCAGCAGCGGGGTGGGGGCAGGGGCCTACAATGAGCAGTTCTTC. Translated, it gives CASSGVGAGAYNEQFF.

The chain has TRBV3-1 (or the pseudogene TRBV3-2) and TRBJ2-7, with TRBD1 identical over 9 bases. This CDR3 has 15 amino acids. The germline V gene has CDR1 LGHDT and CDR2 YNNKEL (reference sequence). With 1 base clipped from V and 5 bases from J, the junction kept 6 bases outside the gene matches. As DNA, the CDR3 is TGTGCCAGCAGCCAAGCGAGGACAGGGGTTGACGAGCAGTACTTC. As protein: CASSQARTGVDEQYF.

Details on this clone: Different DNA sequences within this sample yield the same CDR3. This sequence joins TRBV5-1 and TRBJ2-5; D possibly corresponds to TRBD1 (5 bases). The CDR3 extends over 14 amino acids. Trimming pared 0 bases from V and 1 base from J, leaving 7 bases between. CDR1 SGHRS and CDR2 YFSETQ come from the germline V gene. The CDR3 region is CASSLDRTQETQYF. The CDR3 nucleotides read TGCGCCAGCAGCTTGGACAGGACCCAAGAGACCCAGTACTTC.